This T cell receptor (beta chain) appears in the sequencing data of a study of T cell changes during pregnancy in multiple sclerosis. Profiled with immunoSEQ multiplex PCR; TCRdb holds only in-frame clones, not every one. Among around 70,000 clones, approximately 94% were seen once, and the ten largest hold over 2%. This CDR3 spans 15 amino acids. CDR1 is SGHKS and CDR2 is YYEKEE in the germline V gene (reference sequence). Trimming cost V 2 bases and J 0 bases, with 9 bases left between them. The V and J genes are TRBV5-5 and TRBJ1-5, with a weak D call TRBD1 (6 bases). The TCR comes from a female donor in good health, enrolled as a control in a pregnancy study. Specimen: peripheral blood, collected in the second trimester of pregnancy. The CDR3 DNA reads TGTGCCAGCAGCTTCGACAGGCATAGCAATCAGCCCCAGCATTTT. Translated, it gives CASSFDRHSNQPQHF.